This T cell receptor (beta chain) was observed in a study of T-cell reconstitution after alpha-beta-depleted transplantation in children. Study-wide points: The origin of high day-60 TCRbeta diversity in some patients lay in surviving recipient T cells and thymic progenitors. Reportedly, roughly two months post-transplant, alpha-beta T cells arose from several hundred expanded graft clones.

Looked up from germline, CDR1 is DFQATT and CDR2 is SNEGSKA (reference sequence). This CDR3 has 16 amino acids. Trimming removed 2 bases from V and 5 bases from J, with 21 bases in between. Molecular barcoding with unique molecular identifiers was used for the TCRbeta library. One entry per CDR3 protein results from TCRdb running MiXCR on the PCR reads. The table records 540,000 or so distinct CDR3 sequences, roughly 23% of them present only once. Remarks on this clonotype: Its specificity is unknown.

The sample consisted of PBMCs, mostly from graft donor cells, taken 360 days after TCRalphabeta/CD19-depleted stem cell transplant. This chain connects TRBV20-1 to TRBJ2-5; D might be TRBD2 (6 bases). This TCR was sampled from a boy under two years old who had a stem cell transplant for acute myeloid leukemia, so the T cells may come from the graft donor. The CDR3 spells CSARWRGSLSRETQYF. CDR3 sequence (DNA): TGCAGTGCTAGATGGAGGGGCTCCCTTTCCAGGGAGACCCAGTACTTC.